The 26 T cell receptor beta chains reported below all come from one sample, sequenced in a study of blood T cell repertoires in COVID-19. Sequencing used immunoSEQ multiplex PCR; TCRdb keeps in-frame clones, though not all of them. The table shows 90,000 or so clones, with 85% to 90% occurring only once. Material for sequencing was peripheral blood. Receptors originate from a man between 60 and 75 years old with acute or convalescent COVID-19.

This chain links TRBV3-1 (or the pseudogene TRBV3-2) with TRBJ2-7; TRBD2 aligns across 8 bases. Germline lookup yields CDR1 LGHDT and CDR2 YNNKEL (reference sequence). The CDR3 runs 13 residues. The V gene end was trimmed by 4 bases and the J gene end by 7 bases; junction bases not matched to a gene: 6. CDR3 protein: CASSPSGGGEQYF. As DNA, the CDR3 is TGTGCCAGCAGCCCGAGCGGGGGTGGGGAGCAGTACTTC.

Here the CDR3 reads CAWSPPGGFYEQYF. The CDR3 DNA is TGTGCCTGGAGTCCCCCAGGGGGGTTCTACGAGCAGTACTTC. The genes are TRBV30 and TRBJ2-7, with D perhaps matching TRBD1 (7 bases). Germline V gives CDR1 GTSNPN, CDR2 SVGIG (reference sequence). The CDR3 length is 14 residues. The V and J ends lost 2 bases and 3 bases respectively, with 14 bases between them.

The rearrangement joins TRBV10-2 to TRBJ1-5; TRBD1 might be the D (5 bases). Germline lookup yields CDR1 WSHSY and CDR2 SAAADI. The CDR3 totals 15 residues. V lost 2 bases, J lost 0 bases, and 8 bases lay in between. The CDR3 spells CASSEDSNSNQPQHF. CDR3 in DNA: TGCGCCAGCAGTGAGGACAGCAATAGCAATCAGCCCCAGCATTTT.

The chain links TRBV19 to TRBJ1-5; 8 bases agree with TRBD1. Trimming removed 2 bases from V and 3 bases from J; junction bases left unmatched: 3. The germline gives CDR1 LNHDA, CDR2 SQIVND (reference sequence). CDR3 length equals 15 residues. CDR3 protein: CASSINRGDNQPQHF. The CDR3 bases are TGTGCCAGTAGTATAAACAGGGGGGACAATCAGCCCCAGCATTTT.

The rearrangement links TRBV19 to TRBJ2-5, with TRBD1 matching 8 bases. This CDR3 region has 12 residues. Per germline, CDR1 LNHDA and CDR2 SQIVND (reference sequence). Here the CDR3 reads CASGQGAETQYF. As DNA, the CDR3 is TGTGCTTCGGGGCAGGGGGCCGAGACCCAGTACTTC.

This clone was seen only a few times. The V gene is TRBV2, the J gene TRBJ1-5, with TRBD1 matching 7 bases. V lost 5 bases to trimming and J lost 0 bases; unmatched junction nucleotides: 4. Germline V lookup: CDR1 SNHLY, CDR2 FYNNEI. The CDR3 is made up of 15 amino acids. In nucleotides, the CDR3 is TGTGCCAGCAGTTGGGACAGCGCTAGCAATCAGCCCCAGCATTTT. It is translated as CASSWDSASNQPQHF.

This chain joins TRBV11-3 and TRBJ2-3, with 9 bases lining up with TRBD2. J lost 4 bases, V lost 6 bases, and 14 bases had no gene match. This CDR3 has 17 residues. Per germline, CDR1 SGHNT and CDR2 YENEEA. In DNA, the CDR3 is TGTGCCAGCAGTTCCGGGACTAGCTTCCCCGAGGCAGATACGCAGTATTTT. Translation gives CASSSGTSFPEADTQYF.

V is TRBV28 and J is TRBJ1-4; no reliable D call. Germline V gene data show CDR1 as MDHEN and CDR2 as SYDVKM. The length of the CDR3 is 12 residues. Trimming took 1 base from V and 10 from J, leaving 7 bases between them. This CDR3 reads CASSLYSGKLFF. The CDR3 DNA reads as TGTGCCAGCAGTTTATACTCTGGAAAACTGTTTTTT.

This rearrangement joins TRBV6-2 or TRBV6-3 to TRBJ1-5; possibly TRBD1 for D (5 bases). This CDR3 is 14 amino acids long. Germline CDR1 is MNHEY and CDR2 is SVGEGT. With 2 bases removed from V and 7 bases from J, the gap between germline ends came to 12 bases. The CDR3, as DNA: TGTGCCAGCAGTTACGGGGGGTCGCGGCAGCCCCAGCATTTT. This gives the protein CASSYGGSRQPQHF.

This chain links TRBV13 with TRBJ1-1, with 7 bases lining up with TRBD1. Germline loops: CDR1 PRHDT, CDR2 FYEKMQ (reference sequence). The CDR3 is 11 residues long. The trim removed 5 bases at V and 10 bases at J, leaving 4 bases unmatched. CDR3 bases: TGTGCCAGCAGCCAGGGGGGAGGAGCTTTCTTT. Translating gives CASSQGGGAFF.

The chain has TRBV4-1 and TRBJ2-3, with 12 nucleotides matching TRBD1. V trimming: 0 bases; J trimming: 5 bases; junction bases outside the gene matches: 6. The germline V gene has CDR1 MGHRA and CDR2 YSYEKL. The CDR3 has 17 residues. Here the CDR3 DNA reads TGCGCCAGCAGCCAAGAGAAAGGGGACAGGGGGCAAGATACGCAGTATTTT. Translated: CASSQEKGDRGQDTQYF.

The genes are TRBV29-1 and TRBJ2-1; TRBD2 aligns across 8 bases. Germline V gives CDR1 SQVTM, CDR2 ANQGSEA. V lost 4 bases and J lost 0; bases outside the gene matches: 5. The CDR3 loop spans 15 amino acids. This chain's CDR3 is CSVVGAGGSYNEQFF. Written as DNA, the CDR3 is TGCAGCGTTGTGGGGGCGGGGGGCTCCTACAATGAGCAGTTCTTC.

The chain joins TRBV7-9 to TRBJ2-2, with TRBD1 matching 10 bases. Per the germline V gene, CDR1 is SEHNR and CDR2 is FQNEAQ (reference sequence). The CDR3 consists of 15 residues. The junction had 6 bases not matched to a gene; V was cut back by 4 bases and J by 7 bases. The CDR3 DNA is TGTGCCAGCAGCTCCCGGGACAGGGGATTCGGGGAGCTGTTTTTT. Translated, it gives CASSSRDRGFGELFF.

This clone was seen just once. The V and J genes are TRBV30 and TRBJ1-1; no clear D. The germline CDR1 and CDR2 sequences are GTSNPN and SVGIG (reference sequence). This CDR3 is 13 amino acids long. V was shortened by 1 base and J by 0 bases, with 6 bases between the two germline ends. The CDR3 DNA sequence: TGTGCCTGGAGTGAGAGTCTGAACACTGAAGCTTTCTTT. Its translation is CAWSESLNTEAFF.

The chain has TRBV3-1 (or the pseudogene TRBV3-2) and TRBJ2-2, with D possibly TRBD2 on 5 matching bases. This CDR3 has 15 residues. Looked up from germline, CDR1 is LGHDT and CDR2 is YNNKEL (reference sequence). Trimming took 4 bases from V and 5 from J, leaving 14 bases between them. DNA for the CDR3: TGTGCCAGCAGCCCCCCGACTAAGGCAACCGGGGAGCTGTTTTTT. This sequence encodes CASSPPTKATGELFF.

This sequence joins TRBV5-4 and TRBJ1-2, with TRBD1 as a possible D gene (5 bases). Germline-derived CDR1 and CDR2 are SGHNT and YYREEE (reference sequence). The CDR3 spans 14 residues. V lost 0 bases to trimming and J lost 2 bases, with 8 bases between them. The CDR3 is CASSLEGANYGYTF. The CDR3 region has the DNA TGTGCCAGCAGCTTGGAAGGGGCAAACTATGGCTACACCTTC.

The chain joins TRBV6-1 to TRBJ1-2; 7 nucleotides line up with TRBD1. Germline V gene data show CDR1 as MNHNS and CDR2 as SASEGT. Trimming cost V 3 bases and J 2 bases; bases outside gene matches: 0. The CDR3 is made up of 13 amino acids. This chain's CDR3 is CASSEGQNYGYTF. DNA of the CDR3: TGTGCCAGCAGTGAGGGACAGAACTATGGCTACACCTTC.

The gene calls are TRBV2 and TRBJ1-1, with 8 bases that match TRBD1. In germline, CDR1 is SNHLY, CDR2 FYNNEI. V shed 4 bases, J shed 4 bases, and the junction held 2 bases outside the gene matches. The CDR3 totals 13 residues. The CDR3 bases are TGTGCCAGCAGTGGGGACAGGCGCACTGAAGCTTTCTTT. It codes for CASSGDRRTEAFF.

The chain carries TRBV12-3 or TRBV12-4 and TRBJ2-4; no clear D gene. There are 13 residues in the CDR3. Between the trimmed V and J ends, which lost 8 bases and 9 bases, there was a span of 17 bases. CDR3 sequence (DNA): TGTGCCAGCTGTTCCCCCCCGGTTGGCATTCAGTACTTC. Encoded protein: CASCSPPVGIQYF.

This chain uses TRBV3-1 (or the pseudogene TRBV3-2) with TRBJ2-3; 7 bases agree with TRBD2. CDR1 and CDR2 (germline): LGHDT, YNNKEL (reference sequence). The CDR3 covers 15 residues. Germline trimming cut 4 bases from V and 1 base from J; bases unmatched to any gene: 5. In nucleotides, the CDR3 is TGTGCCAGCAGCCTCCGCGCGGGGGGCACAGATACGCAGTATTTT. Its protein product is CASSLRAGGTDTQYF.

V and J are TRBV7-6 and TRBJ2-3, with 8 bases matching TRBD2. CDR3 length equals 14 residues. V shed 4 bases and J 8 bases; nucleotides not matched to a gene: 8. CDR1 SGHVS and CDR2 FNYEAQ come from the germline V gene. The CDR3, as DNA: TGTGCCAGCAGCTACCGGGAGGGGCAAGTTACGCAGTATTTT. It specifies CASSYREGQVTQYF.

The V call is TRBV2, the J call TRBJ2-5; 11 nucleotides match TRBD1. V lost 6 bases to trimming and J lost 4 bases; unmatched junction nucleotides: 4. The CDR3 is 14 residues long. Germline lookup yields CDR1 SNHLY and CDR2 FYNNEI. In DNA form, the CDR3 reads TGTGCCAGCAGAGCCGGGACAGGGGGAGAGACCCAGTACTTC. Protein: CASRAGTGGETQYF.

The chain uses TRBV19 and TRBJ1-2; possibly TRBD1 for D (5 bases). The germline V gene has CDR1 LNHDA and CDR2 SQIVND (reference sequence). Trimming cost V 5 bases and J 2 bases, with 6 bases left between them. The CDR3 length is 12 residues. The CDR3 nucleotides read TGTGCCAGTAGTCCAGGGAACTATGGCTACACCTTC. Translated: CASSPGNYGYTF.

The chain has TRBV7-3 and TRBJ2-1; TRBD2 agrees at 7 bases. The CDR3 is 16 amino acids. Unmatched junction bases numbered 10, after V lost 1 base and J lost 7 bases. CDR1 SGHTA and CDR2 FQGTGA come from the germline V gene. CDR3 nucleotide sequence: TGTGCCAGCAGCTTAATACCCAGCGGGGTGGTTAATGAGCAGTTCTTC. Translated: CASSLIPSGVVNEQFF. The full variable domain, its missing parts supplied by reference TRBV7-3 and TRBJ2-1, is GAGVSQTPSNKVTEKGKYVELRCDPISGHTALYWYRQSLGQGPEFLIYFQGTGAADDSGLPNDRFFAVRPEGSVSTLKIQRTERGDSAVYLCASSLIPSGVVNEQFFGPGTRLTVL.

CDR3 region: CASSFRGVNEQFF. As DNA, the CDR3 is TGTGCCAGCAGCTTCCGGGGGGTTAATGAGCAGTTCTTC. The J gene is TRBJ2-1, the V gene TRBV7-6; the match to TRBD2 covers 7 bases. Germline values: CDR1 SGHVS, CDR2 FNYEAQ. The CDR3 loop spans 13 amino acids. The trim removed 3 bases at V and 7 bases at J, leaving 3 bases unmatched.

The genes are TRBV7-2 and TRBJ2-7; D is perhaps TRBD2 (6 bases). CDR1 is SGHTA and CDR2 is FQGNSA in the germline V gene. CDR3 length: 14 amino acids. Trimming left V 1 base short and J 4 bases short, with 11 bases between. Here the CDR3 reads CASSLVAGTYEQYF. The CDR3 region has the DNA TGTGCCAGCAGCTTAGTGGCGGGGACTTACGAGCAGTACTTC.